Following are 29 T cell receptor beta chains from one sample sequenced in a study of T cell responses to AZD1222 COVID-19 vaccine. Some clones are missing from TCRdb's copy, which holds only in-frame ones; the method was immunoSEQ multiplex PCR. The sample includes 70,000 to 90,000 clones, roughly 87% of them seen just once. The sequenced sample was peripheral blood, obtained on day 0 of AZD1222 vaccination. These receptors were collected from an adult in good health.

The J gene is TRBJ2-3, the V gene TRBV2; D gene unclear. The length of the CDR3 is 12 residues. Germline V lookup: CDR1 SNHLY, CDR2 FYNNEI. Between the trimmed V and J ends, which lost 7 bases and 2 bases, there was a span of 7 bases. CDR3 sequence: CASKLITDTQYF. The DNA for the CDR3 is TGTGCCAGCAAACTCATCACAGATACGCAGTATTTT.

This clone was observed once. The chain combines TRBV28 with TRBJ1-2; TRBD1 is a possible D gene (5 bases). The germline V and J ends were trimmed by 2 bases and 5 bases, with 15 bases remaining between them. Germline V lookup: CDR1 MDHEN, CDR2 SYDVKM. The CDR3 is 15 amino acids. The CDR3 sequence: CASSLESRGRYGYTF. The CDR3 bases are TGTGCCAGCAGTTTAGAGTCTCGGGGCAGGTATGGCTACACCTTC.

The chain employs TRBV10-1 and TRBJ2-7, with D perhaps TRBD2 (6 bases). CDR1 is WNHNN and CDR2 is SYGVQD in the germline V gene (reference sequence). The length of the CDR3 is 14 residues. Trimming removed 9 bases at V and 7 bases at J, with 22 bases between. The CDR3 nucleotides read TGCGCCAGACCCCCCATGGAGGGGCCCCCGGAGCAGTACTTC. Residues: CARPPMEGPPEQYF.

The chain joins TRBV11-2 to TRBJ2-1; unclear D gene. The germline V and J ends were trimmed by 6 bases and 7 bases, with 10 bases remaining between them. Germline V gene data show CDR1 as SGHAT and CDR2 as FQNNGV. The CDR3 is 12 residues long. The CDR3 loop is CASRELRNEQFF. DNA for the CDR3: TGTGCCAGCAGGGAACTCAGGAATGAGCAGTTCTTC. Full variable domain (rest looked up from reference TRBV11-2 and TRBJ2-1): EAGVAQSPRYKIIEKRQSVAFWCNPISGHATLYWYQQILGQGPKLLIQFQNNGVVDDSQLPKDRFSAERLKGVDSTLKIQPAKLEDSAVYLCASRELRNEQFFGPGTRLTVL.

The J gene is TRBJ2-7, the V gene TRBV7-2; unclear D gene. Germline lookup yields CDR1 SGHTA and CDR2 FQGNSA. V dropped 7 bases and J dropped 6 bases, with 10 bases sitting between them. There are 11 residues in the CDR3. The CDR3 reads CASTLAGEQYF. The CDR3 DNA reads as TGTGCCAGCACCTTGGCCGGCGAGCAGTACTTC.

A single count supports this clone. CDR3 bases: TGTGCCTGGAGTCCGGATGTCAACACTGAAGCTTTCTTT. The encoded protein is CAWSPDVNTEAFF. The chain carries TRBV30 and TRBJ1-1; no reliable D call. Germline V gene data show CDR1 as GTSNPN and CDR2 as SVGIG (reference sequence). Trimming took off 2 bases at V and 2 bases at J, with 9 bases between the two ends. The CDR3 contains 13 residues.

The gene calls are TRBV5-1 and TRBJ1-2, with TRBD1 as a possible D gene (5 bases). CDR3 length: 17 amino acids. Trimming took off 1 base at V and 2 bases at J, with 18 bases between the two ends. The germline gives CDR1 SGHRS, CDR2 YFSETQ. CDR3: CASSLTGDSYRNYGYTF. The DNA for the CDR3 is TGCGCCAGCAGCTTGACGGGGGATTCTTACAGAAACTATGGCTACACCTTC. Variable domain in full (rest from reference TRBV5-1 and TRBJ1-2): KAGVTQTPRYLIKTRGQQVTLSCSPISGHRSVSWYQQTPGQGLQFLFEYFSETQRNKGNFPGRFSGRQFSNSRSEMNVSTLELGDSALYLCASSLTGDSYRNYGYTFGSGTRLTVV.

This chain links TRBV28 with TRBJ1-1, with D uncertain. The CDR3 is 14 amino acids. Germline V gene sequence: CDR1 MDHEN, CDR2 SYDVKM. V lost 3 bases, J lost 1 base, and 9 bases lay in between. CDR3 protein: CASSLRNRNTEAFF. The CDR3 region has the DNA TGTGCCAGCAGTTTGCGGAACAGGAACACTGAAGCTTTCTTT.

The count of this clone is one. V is TRBV7-8 and J is TRBJ2-7, with TRBD1 matching 8 bases. In germline, CDR1 is SGHVS, CDR2 FQNEAQ. CDR3 length: 14 residues. The trim removed 5 bases at V and 5 bases at J, leaving 8 bases unmatched. CDR3 DNA sequence: TGTGCCAGCAGCGTTCCGGGACAGGAGCACGAGCAGTACTTC. Encoded protein: CASSVPGQEHEQYF.

This clone was observed once. The V gene is TRBV6-5, the J gene TRBJ2-7, with D perhaps matching TRBD1 (5 bases). The CDR3 totals 15 residues. Looked up from germline, CDR1 is MNHEY and CDR2 is SVGAGI. V was shortened by 7 bases and J by 0 bases, with 16 bases between the two germline ends. CDR3 nucleotide sequence: TGTGCCAGCATTCTCGACAGTAAGAGCTCCTACGAGCAGTACTTC. Its translation is CASILDSKSSYEQYF.

The gene calls are TRBV2 and TRBJ1-6; tentative D call: TRBD1 (5 bases). Trimming took off 5 bases at V and 1 base at J, with 9 bases between the two ends. CDR3 size: 15 residues. Germline V lookup: CDR1 SNHLY, CDR2 FYNNEI. The CDR3: CASSSGPSYNSPLHF. CDR3 in DNA: TGTGCCAGCAGTTCGGGACCTTCCTATAATTCACCCCTCCACTTT.

This chain uses TRBV30 with TRBJ1-2; D unclear. The germline gives CDR1 GTSNPN, CDR2 SVGIG (reference sequence). Trimming left V 3 bases short and J 5 bases short, with 13 bases between. The CDR3 spans 13 residues. As DNA, the CDR3 is TGTGCCTGGAGCTCCAGCGCGGCGTATGGCTACACCTTC. Protein: CAWSSSAAYGYTF.

The chain links TRBV7-2 to TRBJ1-2; TRBD1 aligns across 8 bases. The CDR3 is made up of 13 amino acids. Germline loops: CDR1 SGHTA, CDR2 FQGNSA. The ends lost 5 bases at V and 6 bases at J; junction bases unmatched: 5. CDR3 DNA sequence: TGTGCCAGCAGCCTGGACAGGGCAAATGGCTACACCTTC. Protein: CASSLDRANGYTF.

The V and J genes are TRBV30 and TRBJ1-1; 8 bases align to TRBD1. CDR1 is GTSNPN and CDR2 is SVGIG in the germline V gene (reference sequence). There are 18 residues in the CDR3. The J segment lost 3 bases and the V segment lost 4 bases, leaving 19 bases of the junction unmatched. CDR3 bases: TGTGCCTGGACCACTTGGAGAGGTGGACAGGGATCCGACACTGAAGCTTTCTTT. Its translation: CAWTTWRGGQGSDTEAFF.

The chain has TRBV7-2 and TRBJ1-2, with unresolved D. CDR1 is SGHTA, CDR2 FQGNSA, per germline. Deletions cut 1 base from V and 3 bases from J, with 15 bases between. CDR3 length equals 16 residues. CDR3 protein: CASSLGGPGFYYGYTF. The CDR3 DNA reads as TGTGCCAGCAGCTTAGGGGGTCCCGGTTTCTACTATGGCTACACCTTC.

This clone was counted once. The chain couples TRBV2 to TRBJ1-1; D ambiguous. The CDR3 is 14 amino acids. Per the germline V gene, CDR1 is SNHLY and CDR2 is FYNNEI. Trimming removed 6 bases at V and 2 bases at J, with 13 bases between. The CDR3 sequence is CASRRTETNTEAFF. The CDR3 region has the DNA TGTGCCAGCAGAAGGACGGAAACAAACACTGAAGCTTTCTTT.

The chain joins TRBV6-5 to TRBJ2-3; D is ambiguous. The germline V and J ends were trimmed by 8 bases and 6 bases, with 12 bases remaining between them. This CDR3 spans 12 amino acids. Germline CDR1 reads MNHEY; CDR2 reads SVGAGI. CDR3: CASGRPVDTQYF. DNA for the CDR3: TGTGCCAGCGGGCGTCCTGTGGATACGCAGTATTTT.

The chain employs TRBV3-1 (or the pseudogene TRBV3-2) and TRBJ1-6; D unresolved. Trimming removed 2 bases at V and 14 bases at J, with 19 bases between. The germline CDR1 and CDR2 sequences are LGHDT and YNNKEL (reference sequence). This CDR3 region has 15 residues. The CDR3: CASSQSPVLSMSLHF. CDR3 sequence (DNA): TGTGCCAGCAGCCAAAGTCCCGTTTTATCTATGTCCCTCCACTTT.

V usage is TRBV5-1 and J usage is TRBJ2-3, with a possible D match to TRBD1 (5 bases). The CDR3 has 14 residues. CDR1 and CDR2 (germline): SGHRS, YFSETQ. V gave up 0 bases and J gave up 1 base, with 6 bases separating them. The CDR3 is CASSLVQGTDTQYF. The CDR3 DNA reads TGCGCCAGCAGCTTGGTACAGGGCACAGATACGCAGTATTTT. Full variable domain (outside the CDR3, taken from reference TRBV5-1 and TRBJ2-3): KAGVTQTPRYLIKTRGQQVTLSCSPISGHRSVSWYQQTPGQGLQFLFEYFSETQRNKGNFPGRFSGRQFSNSRSEMNVSTLELGDSALYLCASSLVQGTDTQYFGPGTRLTVL.

This sequence joins TRBV3-1 (or the pseudogene TRBV3-2) and TRBJ1-1; possible D gene TRBD1, 5 bases. The germline V gene encodes CDR1 LGHDT and CDR2 YNNKEL (reference sequence). V was clipped by 4 bases and J by 3 bases, with 15 bases between them. The CDR3 is 15 residues long. In DNA form, the CDR3 reads TGTGCCAGCAGCCCTTGGCTTGGGGCGGACACTGAAGCTTTCTTT. The encoded protein is CASSPWLGADTEAFF.

The chain links TRBV2 to TRBJ1-2; TRBD1 matches at 8 bases. J was trimmed by 6 bases and V by 5 bases; bases with no gene match: 5. The CDR3 length is 13 residues. From germline, CDR1 is SNHLY and CDR2 FYNNEI. CDR3 nucleotides: TGTGCCAGCAGTTCGACAGGGGTTCATGGCTACACCTTC. This gives the protein CASSSTGVHGYTF.

The rearrangement joins TRBV13 to TRBJ2-1; TRBD2 matches 10 bases. This CDR3 contains 20 residues. Germline assignment: CDR1 PRHDT and CDR2 FYEKMQ (reference sequence). V shed 2 bases and J 2 bases; nucleotides not matched to a gene: 15. CDR3 loop: CASSLTQGFLLAGAYNEQFF. CDR3 nucleotide sequence: TGTGCCAGCAGCTTAACCCAGGGGTTCTTGCTAGCGGGAGCCTACAATGAGCAGTTCTTC.

This sequence joins TRBV7-2 and TRBJ2-7; TRBD1 matches 8 bases. The CDR3 covers 14 residues. V lost 5 bases, J lost 1 base, and 4 bases stayed unmatched. The V gene's germline CDR1 is SGHTA and CDR2 FQGNSA. CDR3 sequence reads: CASSADRGSYEQYF. The DNA of the CDR3 is TGTGCCAGCAGCGCAGACAGGGGTTCCTACGAGCAGTACTTC.

The genes are TRBV5-1 and TRBJ1-6; no firm D call. Germline CDR1 and CDR2: SGHRS and YFSETQ. The CDR3 is made up of 13 amino acids. V shed 4 bases and J shed 8 bases, with 10 bases lying between them. The CDR3 DNA follows: TGCGCCAGCAGCCTCGTGGTGGATTCACCCCTCCACTTT. Protein sequence: CASSLVVDSPLHF.

The table lists this clone with a count of one. This chain uses TRBV6-9 with TRBJ1-4; D might be TRBD1 (5 bases). Germline lookup yields CDR1 MNHGY and CDR2 SVAAGI. This CDR3 has 15 residues. The V gene lost 4 bases and the J gene lost 4 bases, with 13 bases spanning the gap. CDR3 sequence reads: CASSLTGTRNEKLFF. CDR3 nucleotide sequence: TGTGCCAGCAGTTTGACCGGGACGCGTAATGAAAAACTGTTTTTT.

This clone was seen a few times. In DNA, the CDR3 is TGTGCCAGCAGCTCCGGGGGGGCCGAAAAACTGTTTTTT. Translation: CASSSGGAEKLFF. This chain uses TRBV5-6 with TRBJ1-4; possible D gene TRBD1, 6 bases. The CDR3 loop spans 13 amino acids. Deletions cut 3 bases from V and 8 bases from J, with 11 bases between. Per germline, CDR1 SGHDT and CDR2 YYEEEE. The complete variable domain, with remaining parts taken from reference TRBV5-6 and TRBJ1-4, reads DAGVTQSPTHLIKTRGQQVTLRCSPKSGHDTVSWYQQALGQGPQFIFQYYEEEERQRGNFPDRFSGHQFPNYSSELNVNALLLGDSALYLCASSSGGAEKLFFGSGTQLSVL.

The V gene is TRBV6-5, the J gene TRBJ2-3, with D perhaps given as TRBD1 or TRBD2 (6 bases each). In germline, CDR1 is MNHEY, CDR2 SVGAGI. Trimming removed 8 bases at V and 0 bases at J, with 15 bases between. The CDR3 covers 15 residues. CDR3 coding DNA: TGTGCCAGCCTACGGGGGACAAGCAGCACAGATACGCAGTATTTT. Its protein product is CASLRGTSSTDTQYF.

The chain is built from TRBV5-6 and TRBJ1-1; D perhaps matches TRBD1 (5 bases). There are 16 residues in the CDR3. The germline gives CDR1 SGHDT, CDR2 YYEEEE. Trimming cost V 4 bases and J 0 bases, with 16 bases left between them. The CDR3 DNA sequence: TGTGCCAGCAGCAGGGAGAGGGGACTTTTGAACACTGAAGCTTTCTTT. Amino acid sequence: CASSRERGLLNTEAFF.

The genes are TRBV19 and TRBJ2-6, with 9 positions matching TRBD2. After removal of 3 bases from V and 4 bases from J, the junction contained 4 bases not matched to a gene. The CDR3 totals 16 residues. Per germline, CDR1 LNHDA and CDR2 SQIVND (reference sequence). CDR3 sequence reads: CASSMSGGLGANVLTF. The CDR3, as DNA: TGTGCCAGTAGTATGAGCGGGGGGCTAGGGGCCAACGTCCTGACTTTC.